This T cell receptor beta chain comes out of a study of CD8 T cells in ankylosing spondylitis. General study results and limits: In ankylosing spondylitis blood, a motif of roughly 8 highly homologous TCR beta variants appeared characteristic. Significant enrichment of disease-linked clones was reportedly seen in matched ankylosing spondylitis synovial fluid.

This CDR3 spans 16 amino acids. The V gene lost 7 bases and the J gene lost 0 bases, with 18 bases spanning the gap. The germline CDR1 and CDR2 sequences are SQVTM and ANQGSEA. At least ten counts were recorded for this clonotype. The antigen remains undetermined. Each CDR3 protein is one row after TCRdb ran MiXCR on the 5' RACE reads. The repertoire holds 400,000 or so distinct CDR3 sequences, with 25% to 30% as singletons. The sequenced material came from blood, either unsorted or a sorted T cell fraction (not recorded which). The V call is TRBV29-1, the J call TRBJ2-2; perhaps D is TRBD1 or TRBD2 (5 bases each). The receptor comes from a male donor with ankylosing spondylitis. The CDR3 DNA follows: TGCAGCGCGATCCGAGGGACGGCCTCGAACACCGGGGAGCTGTTTTTT. Residues: CSAIRGTASNTGELFF.